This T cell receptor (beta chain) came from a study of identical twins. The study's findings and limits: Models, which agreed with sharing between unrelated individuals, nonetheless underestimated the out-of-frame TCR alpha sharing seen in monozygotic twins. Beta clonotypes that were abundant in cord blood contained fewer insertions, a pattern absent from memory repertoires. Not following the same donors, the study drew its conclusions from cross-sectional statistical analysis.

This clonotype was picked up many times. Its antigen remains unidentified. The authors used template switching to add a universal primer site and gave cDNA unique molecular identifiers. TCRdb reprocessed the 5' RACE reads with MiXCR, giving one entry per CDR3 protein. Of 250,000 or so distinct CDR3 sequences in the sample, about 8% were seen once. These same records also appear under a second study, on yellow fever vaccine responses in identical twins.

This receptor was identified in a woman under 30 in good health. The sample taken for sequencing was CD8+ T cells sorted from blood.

CDR3 nucleotide sequence: TGCAGTGCTAGATGGGGCATTACCTACGAGCAGTACTTC. As protein: CSARWGITYEQYF. The rearrangement links TRBV20-1 to TRBJ2-7; D may be TRBD1 (5 bases). Germline V CDR1 and CDR2: DFQATT, SNEGSKA (reference sequence). Trimming pared 2 bases from V and 2 bases from J, leaving 10 bases between. This CDR3 has 13 residues.